This record looks at one T cell receptor beta chain sequence and its context. Its matching antigen is unknown. This sample is part of a study of immune cell composition in non-small cell lung cancer. Study background: Most cases were lung adenocarcinoma or squamous cell carcinoma. General study points: Tumour-associated clones >0.5% occurred in roughly 30% of adenocarcinomas, about four fifths of squamous. Tumour TCR-beta clonality showed no significant link to smoking pack-years.

The method was immunoSEQ multiplex PCR; TCRdb's version includes in-frame clones alone and lacks a portion of them. Of 13,000 to 15,000 clones listed, 69% were seen once; the top ten hold around 6.9%. The CDR3 extends over 15 amino acids. The ends were cut back, 3 bases at V and 0 bases at J, with 12 bases in the middle. Germline CDR1 is KGHSH and CDR2 is LQKENI. The sequence derives from a human donor with non-small cell lung cancer. This chain uses TRBV18 with TRBJ2-7; a possible D gene is TRBD2 (7 bases). Source material: lung tumor tissue. CDR3 residues: CASSPLRGPSYEQYF. The CDR3 coding sequence is TGTGCCAGCTCACCGTTGCGGGGGCCCTCCTACGAGCAGTACTTC.